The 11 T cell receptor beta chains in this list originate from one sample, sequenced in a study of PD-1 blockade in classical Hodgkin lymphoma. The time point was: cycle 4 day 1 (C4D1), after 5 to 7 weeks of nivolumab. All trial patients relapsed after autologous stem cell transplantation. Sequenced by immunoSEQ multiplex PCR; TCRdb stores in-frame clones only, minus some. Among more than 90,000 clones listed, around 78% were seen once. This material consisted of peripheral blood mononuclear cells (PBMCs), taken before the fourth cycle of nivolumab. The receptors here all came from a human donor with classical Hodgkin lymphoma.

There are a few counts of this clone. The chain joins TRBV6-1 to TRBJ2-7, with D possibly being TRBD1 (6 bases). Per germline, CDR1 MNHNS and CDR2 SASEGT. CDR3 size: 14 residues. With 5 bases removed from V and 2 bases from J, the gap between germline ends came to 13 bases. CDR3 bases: TGTGCCAGCAGTATACAGGGTCAAGCCTACGAGCAGTACTTC. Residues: CASSIQGQAYEQYF.

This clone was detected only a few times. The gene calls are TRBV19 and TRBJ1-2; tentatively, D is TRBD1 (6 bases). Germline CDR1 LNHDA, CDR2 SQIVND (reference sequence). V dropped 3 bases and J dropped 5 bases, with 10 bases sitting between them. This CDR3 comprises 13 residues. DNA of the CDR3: TGTGCCAGTAGTATGAACAGGGATTATGGCTACACCTTC. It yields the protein CASSMNRDYGYTF.

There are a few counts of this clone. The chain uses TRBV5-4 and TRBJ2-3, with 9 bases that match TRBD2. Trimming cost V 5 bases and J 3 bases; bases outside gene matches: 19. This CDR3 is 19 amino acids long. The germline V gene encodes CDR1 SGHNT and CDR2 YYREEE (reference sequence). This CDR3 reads CASSPRGATSGGVTDTQYF. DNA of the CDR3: TGTGCCAGCAGTCCTCGAGGGGCGACTAGCGGAGGGGTTACAGATACGCAGTATTTT. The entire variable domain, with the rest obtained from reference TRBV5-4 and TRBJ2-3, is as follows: ETGVTQSPTHLIKTRGQQVTLRCSSQSGHNTVSWYQQALGQGPQFIFQYYREEENGRGNFPPRFSGLQFPNYSSELNVNALELDDSALYLCASSPRGATSGGVTDTQYFGPGTRLTVL.

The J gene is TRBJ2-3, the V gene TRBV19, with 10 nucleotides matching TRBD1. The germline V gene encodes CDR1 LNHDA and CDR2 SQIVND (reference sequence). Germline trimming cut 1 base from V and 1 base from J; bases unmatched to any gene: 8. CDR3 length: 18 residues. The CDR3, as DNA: TGTGCCAGTAGTATAGCTGAGACAGGGGGCGCCCGCACAGATACGCAGTATTTT. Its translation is CASSIAETGGARTDTQYF.

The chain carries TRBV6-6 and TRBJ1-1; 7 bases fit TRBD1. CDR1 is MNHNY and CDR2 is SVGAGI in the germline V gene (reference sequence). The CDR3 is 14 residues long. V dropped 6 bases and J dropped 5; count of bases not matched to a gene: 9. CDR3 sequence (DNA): TGTGCCAGCAGCCCGACAGGGAGGAAAACTGAAGCTTTCTTT. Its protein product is CASSPTGRKTEAFF.

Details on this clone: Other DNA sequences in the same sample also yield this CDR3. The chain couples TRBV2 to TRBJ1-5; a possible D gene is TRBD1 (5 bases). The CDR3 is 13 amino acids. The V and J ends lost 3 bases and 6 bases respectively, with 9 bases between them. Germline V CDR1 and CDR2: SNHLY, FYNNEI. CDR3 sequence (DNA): TGTGCCAGCAGTGAGGGGGTGGGTCAGCCCCAGCATTTT. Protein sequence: CASSEGVGQPQHF.

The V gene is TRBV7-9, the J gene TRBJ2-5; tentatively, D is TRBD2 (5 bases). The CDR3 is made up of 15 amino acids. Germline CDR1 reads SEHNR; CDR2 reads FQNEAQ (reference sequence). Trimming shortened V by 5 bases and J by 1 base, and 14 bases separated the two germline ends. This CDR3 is CASSLSVAIQETQYF. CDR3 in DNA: TGTGCCAGCAGCCTCTCCGTAGCGATCCAAGAGACCCAGTACTTC.

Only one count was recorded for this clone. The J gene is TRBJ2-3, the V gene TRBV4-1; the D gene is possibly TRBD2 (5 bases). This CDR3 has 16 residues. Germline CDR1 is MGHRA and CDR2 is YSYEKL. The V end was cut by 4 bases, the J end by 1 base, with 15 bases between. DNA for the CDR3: TGCGCCAGCAGCCCCGAGGGTATATCAGGCACAGATACGCAGTATTTT. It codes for CASSPEGISGTDTQYF.

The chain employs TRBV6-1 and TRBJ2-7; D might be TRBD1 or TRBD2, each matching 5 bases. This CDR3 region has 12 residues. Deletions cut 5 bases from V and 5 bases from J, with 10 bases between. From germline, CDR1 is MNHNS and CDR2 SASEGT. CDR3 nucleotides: TGTGCCAGCAGTCGACAGAGGGACGAGCAGTACTTC. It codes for CASSRQRDEQYF.

The CDR3 reads CASTPQEGLDIDTQYF. The DNA for the CDR3 is TGTGCCAGTACCCCACAAGAGGGACTAGATATTGATACGCAGTATTTT. The rearrangement joins TRBV19 to TRBJ2-3, with 8 bases matching TRBD2. The germline V gene has CDR1 LNHDA and CDR2 SQIVND (reference sequence). The CDR3 consists of 16 residues. Trimming at V came to 7 bases and at J to 6 bases, leaving 15 bases not matched to a gene.

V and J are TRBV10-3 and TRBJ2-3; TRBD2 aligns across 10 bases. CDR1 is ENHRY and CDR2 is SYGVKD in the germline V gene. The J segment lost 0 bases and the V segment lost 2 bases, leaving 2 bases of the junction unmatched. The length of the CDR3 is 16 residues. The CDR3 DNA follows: TGTGCCATCAGTGAGCGAGCGGGGGGGAGCACAGATACGCAGTATTTT. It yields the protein CAISERAGGSTDTQYF.